The clone carrying this TCR beta chain showed up just a few times. Its antigen is not known. With template switching, a universal primer site was added, and the cDNA carried unique molecular identifiers. TCRdb re-derived calls from the 5' RACE reads in MiXCR, one entry per CDR3 protein. This table holds about 530,000 distinct CDR3 sequences, around 15% found once. The sample comes from a study of identical twins. General observations from the study: Zero-insertion analyses were open to partial confounding by invariant MAIT and iNKT cells.

The germline gives CDR1 ENHRY, CDR2 SYGVKD. Trimming took off 7 bases at V and 3 bases at J, with 13 bases between the two ends. The CDR3 is 13 amino acids. This sample also belongs to another study, concerning yellow fever vaccine responses in identical twins. As that study records: Convergence reportedly seemed to mark part of the twins' vaccine T cell response, with personalization marking the rest.

The sequence came from a young woman in good health. What was sequenced was CD4+ T cells sorted from blood. This sequence joins TRBV10-3 and TRBJ2-7; D not resolved. CDR3 protein: CAIMRTPNYEQYF. CDR3 coding DNA: TGTGCCATCATGCGAACCCCCAACTACGAGCAGTACTTC.